These T cell receptor beta chains were read from a single sample in a study of control samples from healthy donors and cancer patients. Using immunoSEQ multiplex PCR, the repertoire was profiled, and TCRdb retains in-frame clones only, with some absent. The sample shows around 150,000 clones, nearly 96% of them seen only once. Sequences were obtained from blood. Receptors were obtained from a woman in her 30s in good health. Each CDR3 is given with its conserved first and last residue. D genes are given only for firm matches. Clone sizes are given selectively: once, few, many, or a class where the clone is expanded.

clone_size | d_call | j_call | v_call | cdr3_aa | cdr3_nt
. | . | TRBJ1-6 | TRBV27 | CASSHLEGSPLHF | TGTGCCAGCAGTCACCTCGAAGGTTCACCCCTCCACTTT
. | . | TRBJ2-3 | TRBV14 | CASSQVLWDTQYF | TGTGCCAGCAGCCAGGTACTATGGGATACGCAGTATTTT
. | . | TRBJ1-4 | TRBV20-1 | CSASATNEKLFF | TGCAGTGCTAGTGCAACTAATGAAAAACTGTTTTTT
. | TRBD2 | TRBJ2-1 | TRBV10-1 | CASSALTSGTYNEQFF | TGCGCCAGCAGTGCTCTTACTAGCGGAACCTACAATGAGCAGTTCTTC
. | . | TRBJ1-1 | TRBV29-1 | CSGGPGNSMNTEAFF | TGCAGCGGGGGACCTGGGAACTCGATGAACACTGAAGCTTTCTTT
. | . | TRBJ2-7 | TRBV5-1 | CASSLEGGIAREQYF | TGCGCCAGCAGCTTGGAGGGCGGGATCGCCCGCGAGCAGTACTTC
. | . | TRBJ1-1 | TRBV6-6 | CASRPYDGDNTEAFF | TGTGCCAGCAGACCCTACGACGGGGATAACACTGAAGCTTTCTTT
. | . | TRBJ1-1 | TRBV3-1/TRBV3-2 | CASSQEWDPGKAFF | TGTGCCAGCAGCCAAGAGTGGGACCCGGGGAAGGCTTTCTTT
. | . | TRBJ2-3 | TRBV18 | CASSPAVSTDTQYF | TGTGCCAGCTCACCAGCGGTCAGCACAGATACGCAGTATTTT
. | . | TRBJ1-2 | TRBV10-3 | CAISGSDHRGYTF | TGTGCCATCAGTGGGTCTGACCACAGAGGCTACACCTTC
. | . | TRBJ2-2 | TRBV5-1 | CASSLAGNTGELFF | TGCGCCAGCAGCTTGGCAGGGAACACCGGGGAGCTGTTTTTT
. | . | TRBJ1-5 | TRBV4-2 | CASSQGPGNRGQPQHF | TGTGCCAGCAGCCAAGGGCCCGGGAACCGAGGTCAGCCCCAGCATTTT
. | TRBD2 | TRBJ2-2 | TRBV7-9 | CASSLVGLAGGKNTGELFF | TGTGCCAGCAGCTTAGTTGGGCTAGCGGGAGGCAAGAACACCGGGGAGCTGTTTTTT
. | TRBD1 | TRBJ1-2 | TRBV11-2 | CASSLNRGHYGYTF | TGTGCCAGCAGCTTAAACAGGGGGCACTATGGCTACACCTTC
. | . | TRBJ2-5 | TRBV5-5 | CASSPVETQYF | TGTGCCAGCAGCCCTGTGGAGACCCAGTACTTC
. | . | TRBJ2-3 | TRBV4-2 | CASSQEVPMADTQYF | TGTGCCAGCAGCCAAGAGGTACCGATGGCAGATACGCAGTATTTT
. | TRBD2 | TRBJ2-3 | TRBV3-1/TRBV3-2 | CASSHPGLAGQDTQYF | TGTGCCAGCAGCCATCCGGGACTAGCGGGGCAAGATACGCAGTATTTT
once | . | TRBJ2-7 | TRBV7-9 | CASSLGSRNYEQYF | TGTGCCAGCAGCTTAGGTTCCAGAAACTACGAGCAGTACTTC
. | TRBD1 | TRBJ2-1 | TRBV24-1 | CATSGWAGGPVDNEQFF | TGTGCCACCAGTGGCTGGGCAGGGGGCCCTGTGGACAATGAGCAGTTCTTC
. | TRBD1 | TRBJ2-1 | TRBV6-4 | CASREGQGYEQFF | TGTGCCAGCAGGGAGGGACAGGGGTATGAGCAGTTCTTC
few | . | TRBJ2-6 | TRBV4-2 | CASSQETGGANVLTF | TGTGCCAGCAGCCAAGAGACAGGTGGGGCCAACGTCCTGACTTTC
. | . | TRBJ1-5 | TRBV1 | CTSSPGTQRPRCNQPQHF | TGCACCAGCAGCCCTGGTACGCAAAGGCCTAGGTGCAATCAGCCCCAGCATTTT
. | . | TRBJ1-1 | TRBV10-3 | CAISGRGEGMNTEAFF | TGTGCCATCAGTGGACGGGGAGAAGGCATGAACACTGAAGCTTTCTTT
. | . | TRBJ2-7 | TRBV5-1 | CASSYRSSYEQYF | TGCGCCAGCAGCTACCGTAGCTCCTACGAGCAGTACTTC
once | . | TRBJ2-3 | TRBV24-1 | CATSDSDTQYF | TGTGCCACCAGTGATTCCGATACGCAGTATTTT
. | TRBD1 | TRBJ1-4 | TRBV11-2 | CASSSYRGGEKLFF | TGTGCCAGCAGCTCTTACAGGGGGGGTGAAAAACTGTTTTTT
. | TRBD2 | TRBJ2-7 | TRBV2 | CASSEARRGSSYEQYF | TGTGCCAGCAGTGAAGCGCGGCGGGGGAGCTCCTACGAGCAGTACTTC
. | . | TRBJ2-2 | TRBV30 | CAWSAGLVSGELFF | TGTGCCTGGAGTGCGGGACTTGTATCCGGGGAGCTGTTTTTT
. | . | TRBJ1-4 | TRBV3-1/TRBV3-2 | CASSRQGNEKLFF | TGTGCCAGCAGCCGCCAGGGGAATGAAAAACTGTTTTTT
. | . | TRBJ2-3 | TRBV2 | CASSDPGASTDTQYF | TGTGCCAGCAGTGACCCAGGGGCTTCCACAGATACGCAGTATTTT
. | . | TRBJ1-6 | TRBV4-1 | CASSPHDNYSPLHF | TGCGCCAGCAGCCCTCACGACAATTATTCACCCCTCCACTTT
. | TRBD1 | TRBJ2-1 | TRBV7-2 | CASSLDWTGGAEQFF | TGTGCCAGCAGCTTAGATTGGACAGGGGGCGCTGAGCAGTTCTTC
. | . | TRBJ1-1 | TRBV11-2 | CASSFLRVGGGTEAFF | TGTGCCAGCAGCTTCCTACGTGTGGGGGGAGGCACTGAAGCTTTCTTT
. | TRBD2 | TRBJ2-7 | TRBV3-1/TRBV3-2 | CASSSGGVAGYEQYF | TGTGCCAGCAGCTCCGGGGGGGTAGCGGGTTACGAGCAGTACTTC
. | TRBD1 | TRBJ1-6 | TRBV28 | CATLGQGISPLHF | TGTGCCACTCTCGGACAGGGCATTTCACCCCTCCACTTT
. | TRBD2 | TRBJ2-4 | TRBV11-2 | CASSPPLGRALIIQYF | TGTGCCAGCAGCCCCCCGCTCGGGAGGGCTCTCATCATTCAGTACTTC
once | . | TRBJ1-5 | TRBV20-1 | CSASPRQVLPLNQPQHF | TGCAGTGCTAGTCCTCGACAGGTACTACCCCTCAATCAGCCCCAGCATTTT
. | . | TRBJ1-5 | TRBV7-8 | CASSLALGESNQPQHF | TGTGCCAGCAGCTTAGCGCTGGGGGAGAGCAATCAGCCCCAGCATTTT
. | TRBD2 | TRBJ2-3 | TRBV2 | CASLFAGGTDTQYF | TGTGCCAGCCTATTTGCGGGGGGAACAGATACGCAGTATTTT
. | . | TRBJ2-2 | TRBV7-6 | CASSLVYGELFF | TGTGCCAGCAGCTTAGTTTACGGGGAGCTGTTTTTT
. | . | TRBJ2-2 | TRBV10-1 | CASSSYRGIGELFF | TGCGCCAGCAGTTCTTATAGGGGTATCGGGGAGCTGTTTTTT
. | . | TRBJ2-3 | TRBV3-1/TRBV3-2 | CASSQFIPDTQYF | TGTGCCAGCAGCCAATTTATTCCAGATACGCAGTATTTT
. | . | TRBJ1-6 | TRBV6-4 | CASSEVSAEGSPLHF | TGTGCCAGCAGTGAAGTATCGGCTGAGGGTTCACCCCTCCACTTT
. | TRBD1 | TRBJ1-5 | TRBV2 | CASRGGQGEQPQHF | TGTGCCAGCAGGGGCGGGCAGGGGGAACAGCCCCAGCATTTT
once | . | TRBJ1-4 | TRBV6-5 | CASSPRYGVEKLFF | TGTGCCAGCAGCCCCCGATATGGAGTGGAAAAACTGTTTTTT
. | . | TRBJ1-6 | TRBV6-5 | CASSYSPGPNSPLHF | TGTGCCAGCAGTTACTCACCGGGCCCTAATTCACCCCTCCACTTT
. | TRBD2 | TRBJ2-7 | TRBV27 | CASSQLAGATNEQYF | TGTGCCAGCAGTCAGCTAGCGGGAGCCACCAACGAGCAGTACTTC
. | . | TRBJ1-3 | TRBV2 | CASIGSNSGNTIYF | TGTGCCAGCATAGGGTCGAACTCTGGAAACACCATATATTTT
. | . | TRBJ1-1 | TRBV2 | CASSRPPSGNTEAFF | TGTGCCAGCAGTCGCCCGCCCTCAGGGAACACTGAAGCTTTCTTT
. | TRBD2 | TRBJ2-1 | TRBV29-1 | CSWGGLAGHIEQFF | TGCAGTTGGGGGGGACTAGCGGGGCATATTGAGCAGTTCTTC
. | . | TRBJ2-5 | TRBV30 | CARTQGVGETQYF | TGTGCCAGGACCCAGGGAGTAGGAGAGACCCAGTACTTC
. | . | TRBJ1-1 | TRBV7-9 | CASSLASPSSEAFF | TGTGCCAGCAGCTTAGCTAGTCCATCCTCGGAGGCTTTCTTT
. | . | TRBJ1-2 | TRBV19 | CASRHLTGNYGYTF | TGTGCCAGTAGACATCTGACAGGCAACTATGGCTACACCTTC
. | . | TRBJ1-1 | TRBV24-1 | CATSDLRATGAEAFF | TGTGCCACCAGTGACCTCCGGGCCACGGGGGCTGAAGCTTTCTTT
. | . | TRBJ2-1 | TRBV11-2 | CASSLVAAGNEQFF | TGTGCCAGCAGCTTAGTGGCCGCGGGGAATGAGCAGTTCTTC
. | . | TRBJ2-3 | TRBV12-3/TRBV12-4 | CASSQVLTDTQYF | TGTGCCAGCAGTCAGGTCCTCACAGATACGCAGTATTTT
. | . | TRBJ1-4 | TRBV5-4 | CASSIRGEKLFF | TGTGCCAGCAGTATTAGGGGGGAAAAACTGTTTTTT
. | . | TRBJ2-5 | TRBV7-2 | CASSLLARRGDETQYF | TGTGCCAGCAGCTTACTGGCGCGGAGGGGGGACGAGACCCAGTACTTC
. | . | TRBJ2-2 | TRBV2 | CASSEKGRGTTGELFF | TGTGCCAGCAGTGAAAAGGGTAGGGGGACCACCGGGGAGCTGTTTTTT
. | . | TRBJ2-5 | TRBV4-1 | CASSLQETQYF | TGCGCCAGCAGCCTTCAAGAGACCCAGTACTTC